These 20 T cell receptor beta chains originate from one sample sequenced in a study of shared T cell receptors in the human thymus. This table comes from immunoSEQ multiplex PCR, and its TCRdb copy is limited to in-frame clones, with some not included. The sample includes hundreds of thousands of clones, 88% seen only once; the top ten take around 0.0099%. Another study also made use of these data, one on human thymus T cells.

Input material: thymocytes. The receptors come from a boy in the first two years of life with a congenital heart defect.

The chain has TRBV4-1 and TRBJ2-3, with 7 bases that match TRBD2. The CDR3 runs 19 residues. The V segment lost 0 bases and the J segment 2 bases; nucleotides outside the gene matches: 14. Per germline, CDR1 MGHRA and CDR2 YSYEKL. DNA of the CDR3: TGCGCCAGCAGCCAAGAGGAAGCTAAGCGGGGCCCCCACACAGATACGCAGTATTTT. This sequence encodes CASSQEEAKRGPHTDTQYF.

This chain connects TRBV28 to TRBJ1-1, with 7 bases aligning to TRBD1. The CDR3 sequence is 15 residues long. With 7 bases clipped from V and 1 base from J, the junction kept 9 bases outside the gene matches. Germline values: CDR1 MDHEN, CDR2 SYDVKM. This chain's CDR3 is CASTSKGQPNTEAFF. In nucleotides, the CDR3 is TGTGCCAGCACCTCGAAGGGACAGCCGAACACTGAAGCTTTCTTT.

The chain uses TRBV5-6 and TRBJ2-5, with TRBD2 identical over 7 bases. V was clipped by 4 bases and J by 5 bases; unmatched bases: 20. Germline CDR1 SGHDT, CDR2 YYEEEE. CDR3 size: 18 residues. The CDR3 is CASSTAGRERGYRETQYF. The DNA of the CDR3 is TGTGCCAGCAGCACGGCGGGGAGGGAGCGAGGATACAGGGAGACCCAGTACTTC.

CDR3 DNA sequence: TGTGCCAGCAGTTACACGGACAGGGGCGATACGCAGTATTTT. Amino acids: CASSYTDRGDTQYF. The rearrangement uses TRBV6-5 and TRBJ2-3; 9 nucleotides agree with TRBD1. Germline CDR1 MNHEY, CDR2 SVGAGI. The ends lost 2 bases at V and 6 bases at J; junction bases unmatched: 3. The CDR3 sequence is 14 residues long.

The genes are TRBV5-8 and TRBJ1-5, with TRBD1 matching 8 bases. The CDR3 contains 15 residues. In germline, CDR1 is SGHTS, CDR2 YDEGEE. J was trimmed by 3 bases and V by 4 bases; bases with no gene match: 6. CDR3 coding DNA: TGTGCCAGCAGCCCCAGGGGGCACGACAATCAGCCCCAGCATTTT. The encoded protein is CASSPRGHDNQPQHF.

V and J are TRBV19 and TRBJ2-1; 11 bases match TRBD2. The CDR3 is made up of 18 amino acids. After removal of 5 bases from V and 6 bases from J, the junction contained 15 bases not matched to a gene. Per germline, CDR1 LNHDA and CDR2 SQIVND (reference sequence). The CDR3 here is CASSPLTSGSEIVNEQFF. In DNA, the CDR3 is TGTGCCAGTAGTCCCCTCACTAGCGGGAGCGAGATTGTCAATGAGCAGTTCTTC.

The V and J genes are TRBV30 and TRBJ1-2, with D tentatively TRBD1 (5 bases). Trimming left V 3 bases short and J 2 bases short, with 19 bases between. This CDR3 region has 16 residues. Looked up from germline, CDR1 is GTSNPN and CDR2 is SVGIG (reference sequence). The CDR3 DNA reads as TGTGCCTGGAGGGTTAGTACGGGGGAGAAGAACTATGGCTACACCTTC. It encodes CAWRVSTGEKNYGYTF.

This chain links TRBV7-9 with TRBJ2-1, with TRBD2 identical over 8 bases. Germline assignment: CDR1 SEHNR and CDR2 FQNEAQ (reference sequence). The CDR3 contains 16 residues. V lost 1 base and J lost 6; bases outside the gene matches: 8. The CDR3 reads CASSLESLAGRNEQFF. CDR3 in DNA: TGTGCCAGCAGCTTAGAGTCGCTAGCGGGCCGCAATGAGCAGTTCTTC.

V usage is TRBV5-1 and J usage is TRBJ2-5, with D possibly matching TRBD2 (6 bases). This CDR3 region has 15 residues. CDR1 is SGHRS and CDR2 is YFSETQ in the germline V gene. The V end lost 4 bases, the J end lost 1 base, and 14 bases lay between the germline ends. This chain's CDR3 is CASSPPGTSQETQYF. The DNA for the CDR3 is TGCGCCAGCAGCCCGCCCGGGACTTCCCAAGAGACCCAGTACTTC.

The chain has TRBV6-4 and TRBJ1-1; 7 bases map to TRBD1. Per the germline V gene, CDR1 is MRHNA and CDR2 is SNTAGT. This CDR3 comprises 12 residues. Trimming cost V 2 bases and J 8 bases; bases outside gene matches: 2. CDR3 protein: CASSDGDREAFF. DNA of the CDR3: TGTGCCAGCAGTGACGGGGACAGAGAAGCTTTCTTT.

CDR3 DNA sequence: TGTGCCAGCAGTTTTCTTGACAGGGGTAGCAATCAGCCCCAGCATTTT. It is translated as CASSFLDRGSNQPQHF. The V and J genes are TRBV28 and TRBJ1-5; 8 bases match TRBD1. This CDR3 region has 16 residues. J lost 0 bases, V lost 3 bases, and 4 bases had no gene match. CDR1 is MDHEN, CDR2 SYDVKM, per germline.

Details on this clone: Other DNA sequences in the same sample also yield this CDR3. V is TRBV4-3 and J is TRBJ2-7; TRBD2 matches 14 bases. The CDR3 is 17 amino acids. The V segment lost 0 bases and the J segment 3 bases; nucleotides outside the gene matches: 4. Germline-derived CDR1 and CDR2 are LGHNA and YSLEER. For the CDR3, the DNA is TGCGCCAGCAGCCAAGACCGGGGACTAGCGGGAGTCTACGAGCAGTACTTC. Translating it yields CASSQDRGLAGVYEQYF.

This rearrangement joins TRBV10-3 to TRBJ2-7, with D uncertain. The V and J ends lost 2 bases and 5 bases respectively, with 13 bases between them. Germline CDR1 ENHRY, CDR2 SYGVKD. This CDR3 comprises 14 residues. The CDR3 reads CAISEAATSHEQYF. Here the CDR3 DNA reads TGTGCCATCAGTGAGGCGGCCACGTCCCACGAGCAGTACTTC.

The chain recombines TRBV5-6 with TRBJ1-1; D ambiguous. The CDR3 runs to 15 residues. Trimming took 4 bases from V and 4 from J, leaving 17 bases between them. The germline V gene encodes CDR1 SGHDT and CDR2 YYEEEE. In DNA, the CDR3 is TGTGCCAGCAGCCGCACTCGGCATCGGGGCACTGAAGCTTTCTTT. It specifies CASSRTRHRGTEAFF.

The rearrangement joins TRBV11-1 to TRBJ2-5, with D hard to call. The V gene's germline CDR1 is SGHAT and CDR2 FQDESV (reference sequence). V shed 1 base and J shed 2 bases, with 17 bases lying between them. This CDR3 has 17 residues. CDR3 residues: CASSLGHSGYLQETQYF. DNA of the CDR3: TGTGCCAGCAGCTTAGGCCACAGTGGGTATCTACAAGAGACCCAGTACTTC.

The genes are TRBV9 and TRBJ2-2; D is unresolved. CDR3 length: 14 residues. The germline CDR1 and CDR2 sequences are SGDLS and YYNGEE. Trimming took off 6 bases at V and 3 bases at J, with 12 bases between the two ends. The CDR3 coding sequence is TGTGCCAGCACCTCAGGAAAGGACACCGGGGAGCTGTTTTTT. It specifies CASTSGKDTGELFF.

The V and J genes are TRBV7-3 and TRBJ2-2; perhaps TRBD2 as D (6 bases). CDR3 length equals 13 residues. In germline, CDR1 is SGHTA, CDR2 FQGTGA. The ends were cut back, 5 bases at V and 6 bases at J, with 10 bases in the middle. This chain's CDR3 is CASSPWGAGELFF. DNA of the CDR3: TGTGCCAGCAGCCCGTGGGGGGCCGGGGAGCTGTTTTTT.

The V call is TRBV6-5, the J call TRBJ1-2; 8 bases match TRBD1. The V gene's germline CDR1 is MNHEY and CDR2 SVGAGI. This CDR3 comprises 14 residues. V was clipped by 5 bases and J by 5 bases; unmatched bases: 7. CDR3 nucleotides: TGTGCCAGCAGTCGAGGACAGGGACTTTATGGCTACACCTTC. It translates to CASSRGQGLYGYTF.

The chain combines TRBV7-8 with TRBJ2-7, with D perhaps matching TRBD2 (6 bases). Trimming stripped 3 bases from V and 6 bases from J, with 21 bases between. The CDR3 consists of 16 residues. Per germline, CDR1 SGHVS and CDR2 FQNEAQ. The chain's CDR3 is CASSFPGDSINSEQYF. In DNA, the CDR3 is TGTGCCAGCAGCTTTCCCGGGGACTCAATAAACTCCGAGCAGTACTTC.

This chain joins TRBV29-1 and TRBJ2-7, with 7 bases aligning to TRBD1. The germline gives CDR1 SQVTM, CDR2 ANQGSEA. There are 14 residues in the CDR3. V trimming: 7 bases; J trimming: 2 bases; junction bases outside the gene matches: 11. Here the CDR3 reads CSAGPGTAPYEQYF. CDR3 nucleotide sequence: TGCAGCGCCGGCCCCGGGACAGCTCCCTACGAGCAGTACTTC.